A selection of T cell receptor beta chains follows, all from one sample in a study of blood T cell repertoires in COVID-19. Measured with immunoSEQ multiplex PCR; TCRdb has only the in-frame clones, and not every one. The sample has some 150,000 clones, approximately 86% seen once. What was sequenced was peripheral blood. The source is a woman between 45 and 65 years old with acute or convalescent COVID-19. CDR3s include the opening cysteine and the closing phenylalanine or tryptophan. The order of the fields is D gene, clone size, J gene, V gene, CDR3 protein, CDR3 DNA. A D gene is named only where the DNA matches it firmly. Where a row states a size, it is once, few, many or the class of an expanded clone; other rows omit it.

>TRBD1|-|TRBJ1-1|TRBV19
CASSIVWTGVNTEAFF
TGTGCCAGTAGTATAGTCTGGACAGGGGTGAACACTGAAGCTTTCTTT
>TRBD1|-|TRBJ1-1|TRBV6-2/TRBV6-3
CASSSPDRAGGTEAFF
TGTGCCAGCAGTTCCCCGGACAGGGCTGGGGGGACTGAAGCTTTCTTT
>-|-|TRBJ2-7|TRBV19
CASSSAGTGLEQYF
TGTGCCAGTAGTTCGGCGGGGACCGGGTTGGAGCAGTACTTC
>-|-|TRBJ2-1|TRBV7-3
CASSLRANNEQFF
TGTGCCAGCAGCTTAAGGGCCAACAATGAGCAGTTCTTC
>-|few|TRBJ2-7|TRBV28
CASSLLTESYEQYF
TGTGCCAGCAGTTTATTGACGGAGTCCTACGAGCAGTACTTC
>TRBD2|-|TRBJ2-5|TRBV2
CASSEGTSGKETQYF
TGTGCCAGCAGTGAAGGGACTAGCGGGAAAGAGACCCAGTACTTC
>-|-|TRBJ2-5|TRBV6-5
CASISNRQETQYF
TGTGCCAGCATAAGTAATAGACAAGAGACCCAGTACTTC
>-|-|TRBJ2-7|TRBV19
CASRQQGDGEQYF
TGTGCCAGTAGACAACAGGGAGATGGCGAGCAGTACTTC
>TRBD2|once|TRBJ2-3|TRBV27
CASSSFLAGGPRVTDTQYF
TGTGCCAGCAGTTCCTTCCTAGCGGGAGGGCCAAGAGTAACAGATACGCAGTATTTT
>TRBD1|-|TRBJ1-5|TRBV11-2
CASSLSPGQGGQPQHF
TGTGCCAGCAGCTTATCCCCGGGACAGGGGGGTCAGCCCCAGCATTTT
>-|-|TRBJ2-3|TRBV24-1
CATSVGGLGTDTQYF
TGTGCCACCAGTGTTGGGGGCTTGGGCACAGATACGCAGTATTTT
>-|-|TRBJ1-1|TRBV12-3/TRBV12-4
CASSSSKFTEAFF
TGTGCCAGCAGTTCATCAAAATTCACTGAAGCTTTCTTT
>TRBD2|-|TRBJ2-1|TRBV11-3
CASSTGTSGGNEQFF
TGTGCCAGCAGCACAGGGACTAGCGGAGGCAATGAGCAGTTCTTC
>TRBD1|-|TRBJ2-7|TRBV12-3/TRBV12-4
CASRRTGVEQYF
TGTGCCAGCAGACGGACAGGGGTCGAGCAGTACTTC
>-|-|TRBJ2-1|TRBV30
CAWSGLNEQFF
TGTGCCTGGAGTGGTCTCAATGAGCAGTTCTTC
>TRBD1|-|TRBJ1-2|TRBV19
CASSNRDRGPNYGYTF
TGTGCCAGTAGTAACCGGGACAGGGGACCCAACTATGGCTACACCTTC
>-|-|TRBJ2-2|TRBV7-8
CASSLAGGIPGELFF
TGTGCCAGCAGCTTAGCCGGAGGGATCCCCGGGGAGCTGTTTTTT
>-|-|TRBJ1-5|TRBV27
CASSPNLGRDQPQHF
TGTGCCAGCAGTCCCAACTTGGGGAGGGATCAGCCCCAACATTTT
>TRBD2|-|TRBJ2-2|TRBV7-3
CASSFAGGTNTGELFF
TGTGCCAGCAGCTTTGCGGGAGGAACGAACACCGGGGAGCTGTTTTTT
>-|many|TRBJ1-1|TRBV7-7
CASSLEGPNTEAFF
TGTGCCAGCAGCTTGGAGGGACCCAACACTGAAGCTTTCTTT
>TRBD1|-|TRBJ2-3|TRBV12-5
CASGSRGSSTDTQYF
TGTGCTAGTGGTTCCAGGGGGTCTAGCACAGATACGCAGTATTTT
>TRBD2|few|TRBJ2-1|TRBV7-9
CASSLSSGGANEQFF
TGTGCCAGCAGCTTATCTAGCGGGGGGGCCAATGAGCAGTTCTTC
>-|-|TRBJ1-5|TRBV7-2
CASSQQRNSNQPQHF
TGTGCCAGCAGCCAACAGAGAAATAGCAATCAGCCCCAGCATTTT
>TRBD1|-|TRBJ1-1|TRBV6-5
CASTETGLNTEAFF
TGTGCCAGCACCGAGACAGGGCTGAACACTGAAGCTTTCTTT
>-|-|TRBJ1-2|TRBV24-1
CATSDFGVNYGYTF
TGTGCCACCAGTGATTTCGGGGTCAACTATGGCTACACCTTC
>TRBD1|-|TRBJ1-1|TRBV18
CASSQRQGAVTEAFF
TGTGCCAGCTCACAACGACAGGGGGCTGTCACTGAAGCTTTCTTT
>-|-|TRBJ2-3|TRBV19
CASSSDRASTDTQYF
TGTGCCAGTAGTTCCGACAGAGCTAGCACAGATACGCAGTATTTT
>-|-|TRBJ1-1|TRBV30
CAWAPGFTEAFF
TGTGCCTGGGCCCCCGGGTTCACTGAAGCTTTCTTT